A single sample is the source of the 5 T cell receptor beta chains below, sequenced in a study of cytomegalovirus exposure and HLA in healthy donors (dated by TCRdb to the late 2010s). Receptor libraries were prepared by the immunoSEQ multiplex PCR assay. The multiplex PCR relied on a mix of 60 forward primers for TCR Vbeta segments and 13 reverse primers for TCR Jbeta segments. The clones in this table, taken by TCRdb from immuneACCESS, are in-frame only. Not every clone is retained; where verified, under half of the shortfall comes from an unresolved V gene, and the cause of the rest is unknown. The table for this sample lists 150,000 to 200,000 clones; more than 75% of them were counted only once. The ten largest clones capture roughly 1.5% of the sample. Specimen: PBMCs. These TCRs come from a woman aged 45 to 65 in good health and CMV-seronegative.

This chain uses TRBV6-6 with TRBJ1-6; unclear D gene. The CDR3 totals 14 residues. Per the germline V gene, CDR1 is MNHNY and CDR2 is SVGAGI (reference sequence). Deletions cut 8 bases from V and 10 bases from J, with 18 bases between. This CDR3 is CASVGAGVGSPLHF. Here the CDR3 DNA reads TGTGCCAGCGTTGGAGCCGGGGTTGGGTCACCCCTCCACTTT.

The chain couples TRBV7-2 to TRBJ1-2, with D possibly being TRBD1 (6 bases). CDR1 and CDR2 (germline): SGHTA, FQGNSA. V lost 5 bases and J 7 bases, leaving 20 bases between the germline ends. The length of the CDR3 is 15 residues. The chain's CDR3 is CASSQGTTSPFGYTF. As DNA, the CDR3 is TGTGCCAGCAGCCAAGGGACAACCTCGCCCTTTGGCTACACCTTC. Drawing the rest from reference TRBV7-2 and TRBJ1-2, the complete variable domain is GAGVSQSPSNKVTEKGKDVELRCDPISGHTALYWYRQSLGQGLEFLIYFQGNSAPDKSGLPSDRFSAERTGGSVSTLTIQRTQQEDSAVYLCASSQGTTSPFGYTFGSGTRLTVV.

J is TRBJ1-5 and V is TRBV19; 7 bases are shared with TRBD1. V shed 3 bases and J 0 bases; nucleotides not matched to a gene: 8. The CDR3 sequence is 17 residues long. Germline V lookup: CDR1 LNHDA, CDR2 SQIVND (reference sequence). The CDR3 DNA follows: TGTGCCAGTAGTATGAGGGGTGGACAGGATAGCAATCAGCCCCAGCATTTT. This gives the protein CASSMRGGQDSNQPQHF.

V usage is TRBV19 and J usage is TRBJ1-2, with no clear D. CDR1 is LNHDA and CDR2 is SQIVND in the germline V gene (reference sequence). The CDR3 has 12 amino acids. Trimming removed 0 bases from V and 8 bases from J, with 7 bases in between. In nucleotides, the CDR3 is TGTGCCAGTAGTATAGAGGGCACAGGCTACACCTTC. Translated, it gives CASSIEGTGYTF.

This chain joins TRBV5-1 and TRBJ2-3; 7 bases are a match to TRBD1. From germline, CDR1 is SGHRS and CDR2 YFSETQ. The CDR3 is 16 amino acids. V trimming: 4 bases; J trimming: 0 bases; junction bases outside the gene matches: 8. For the CDR3, the DNA is TGCGCCAGCAGCCTCCCGGGACAGCCTAGCACAGATACGCAGTATTTT. Residues: CASSLPGQPSTDTQYF.